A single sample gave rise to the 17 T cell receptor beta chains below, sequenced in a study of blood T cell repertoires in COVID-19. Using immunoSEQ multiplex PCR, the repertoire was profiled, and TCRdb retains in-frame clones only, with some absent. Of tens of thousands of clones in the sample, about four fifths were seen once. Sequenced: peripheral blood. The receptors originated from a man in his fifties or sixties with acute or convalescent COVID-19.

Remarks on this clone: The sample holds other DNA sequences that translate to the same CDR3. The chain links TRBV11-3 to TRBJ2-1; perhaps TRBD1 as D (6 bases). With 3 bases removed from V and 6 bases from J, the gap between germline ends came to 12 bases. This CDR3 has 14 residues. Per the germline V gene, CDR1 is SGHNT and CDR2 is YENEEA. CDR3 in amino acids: CASSLTRGSNEQFF. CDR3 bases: TGTGCCAGCAGCTTGACCAGGGGTTCCAATGAGCAGTTCTTC.

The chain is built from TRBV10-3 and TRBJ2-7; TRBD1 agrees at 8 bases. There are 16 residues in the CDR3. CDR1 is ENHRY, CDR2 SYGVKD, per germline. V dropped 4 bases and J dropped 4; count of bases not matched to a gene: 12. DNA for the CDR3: TGTGCCATCAGTGCCCCGGCCAGGGGGCGAACTTACGAGCAGTACTTC. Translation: CAISAPARGRTYEQYF.

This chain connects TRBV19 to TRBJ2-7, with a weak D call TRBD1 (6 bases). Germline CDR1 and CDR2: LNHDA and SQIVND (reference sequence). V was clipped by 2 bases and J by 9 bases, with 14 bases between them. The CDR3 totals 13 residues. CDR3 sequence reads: CASSIQGPHGQYF. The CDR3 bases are TGTGCCAGTAGTATACAGGGGCCCCACGGGCAGTACTTC.

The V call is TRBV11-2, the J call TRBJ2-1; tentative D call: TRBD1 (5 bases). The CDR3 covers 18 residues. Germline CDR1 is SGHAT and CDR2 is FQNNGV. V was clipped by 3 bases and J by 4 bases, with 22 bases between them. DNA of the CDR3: TGTGCCAGCAGCTTTCCCCGCCAGGGCAGGGTGGAATACAATGAGCAGTTCTTC. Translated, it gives CASSFPRQGRVEYNEQFF.

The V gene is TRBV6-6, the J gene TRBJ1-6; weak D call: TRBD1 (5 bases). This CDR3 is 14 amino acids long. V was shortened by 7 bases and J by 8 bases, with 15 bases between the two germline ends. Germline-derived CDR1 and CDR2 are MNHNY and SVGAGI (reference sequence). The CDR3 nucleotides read TGTGCCAGCAAACCCGGGGGTGATTATTCACCCCTCCACTTT. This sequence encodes CASKPGGDYSPLHF.

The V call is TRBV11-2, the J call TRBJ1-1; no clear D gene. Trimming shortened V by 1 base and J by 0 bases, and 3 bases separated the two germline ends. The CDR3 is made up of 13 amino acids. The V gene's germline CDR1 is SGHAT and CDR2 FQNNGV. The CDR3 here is CASSLAVNTEAFF. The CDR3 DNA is TGTGCCAGCAGCTTAGCCGTGAACACTGAAGCTTTCTTT.

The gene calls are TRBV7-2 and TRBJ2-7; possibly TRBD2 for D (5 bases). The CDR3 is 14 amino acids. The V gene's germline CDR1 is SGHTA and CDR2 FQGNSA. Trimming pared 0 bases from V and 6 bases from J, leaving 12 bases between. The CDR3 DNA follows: TGTGCCAGCAGCTTAGCGAGGGTCCTAGGCGAGCAGTACTTC. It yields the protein CASSLARVLGEQYF. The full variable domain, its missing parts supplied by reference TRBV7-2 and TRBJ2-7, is GAGVSQSPSNKVTEKGKDVELRCDPISGHTALYWYRQSLGQGLEFLIYFQGNSAPDKSGLPSDRFSAERTGGSVSTLTIQRTQQEDSAVYLCASSLARVLGEQYFGPGTRLTVT.

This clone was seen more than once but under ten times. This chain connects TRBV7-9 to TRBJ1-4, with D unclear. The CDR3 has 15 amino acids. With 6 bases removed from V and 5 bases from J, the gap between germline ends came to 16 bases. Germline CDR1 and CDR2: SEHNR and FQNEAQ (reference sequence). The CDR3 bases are TGTGCCAGCAGTGCCCCGTGGGCGCCGAATGAAAAACTGTTTTTT. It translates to CASSAPWAPNEKLFF.

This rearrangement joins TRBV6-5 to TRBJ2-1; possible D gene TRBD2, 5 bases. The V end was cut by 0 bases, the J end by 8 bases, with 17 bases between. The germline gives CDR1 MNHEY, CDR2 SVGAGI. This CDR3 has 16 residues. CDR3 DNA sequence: TGTGCCAGCAGTTACTCGAAGGATGTGAGGGTCCATGAGCAGTTCTTC. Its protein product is CASSYSKDVRVHEQFF.

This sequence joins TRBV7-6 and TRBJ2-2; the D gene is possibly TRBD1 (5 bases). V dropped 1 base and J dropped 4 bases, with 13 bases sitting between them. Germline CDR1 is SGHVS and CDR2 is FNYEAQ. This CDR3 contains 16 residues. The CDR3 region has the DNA TGTGCCAGCAGCTTAGAAGTCAGGGTTCTCACCGGGGAGCTGTTTTTT. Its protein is CASSLEVRVLTGELFF.

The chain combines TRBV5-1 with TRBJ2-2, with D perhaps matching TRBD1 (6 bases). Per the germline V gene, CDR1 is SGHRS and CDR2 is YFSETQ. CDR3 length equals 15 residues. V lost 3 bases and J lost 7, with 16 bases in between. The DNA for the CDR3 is TGCGCCAGCAGCTCTACAGGGTACGAGATCGGGGAGCTGTTTTTT. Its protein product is CASSSTGYEIGELFF.

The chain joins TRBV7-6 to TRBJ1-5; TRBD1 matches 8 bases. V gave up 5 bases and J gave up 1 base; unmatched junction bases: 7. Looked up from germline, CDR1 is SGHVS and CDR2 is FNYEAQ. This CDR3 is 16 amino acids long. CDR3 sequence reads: CASSLGTGLSNQPQHF. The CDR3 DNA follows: TGTGCCAGCAGCCTCGGGACAGGATTAAGCAATCAGCCCCAGCATTTT.

The CDR3 DNA follows: TGTGCCTGGGATCCGGGACAAAGCACTGAAGCTTTCTTT. Translation gives CAWDPGQSTEAFF. The chain carries TRBV30 and TRBJ1-1; a possible D gene is TRBD1 (6 bases). From germline, CDR1 is GTSNPN and CDR2 SVGIG (reference sequence). V was shortened by 5 bases and J by 4 bases, with 14 bases between the two germline ends. The CDR3 extends over 13 amino acids.

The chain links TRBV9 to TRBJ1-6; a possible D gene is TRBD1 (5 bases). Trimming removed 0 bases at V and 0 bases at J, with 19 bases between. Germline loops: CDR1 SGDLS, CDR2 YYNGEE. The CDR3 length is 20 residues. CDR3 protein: CASSVGYGGNRSSYNSPLHF. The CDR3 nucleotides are TGTGCCAGCAGCGTAGGATATGGGGGGAACAGGAGCTCCTATAATTCACCCCTCCACTTT.

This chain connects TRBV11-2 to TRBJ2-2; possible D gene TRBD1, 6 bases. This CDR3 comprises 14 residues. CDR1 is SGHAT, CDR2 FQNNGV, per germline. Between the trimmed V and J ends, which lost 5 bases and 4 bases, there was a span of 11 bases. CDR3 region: CASSLRTVTGELFF. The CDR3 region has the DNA TGTGCCAGCAGCCTACGGACAGTCACCGGGGAGCTGTTTTTT.

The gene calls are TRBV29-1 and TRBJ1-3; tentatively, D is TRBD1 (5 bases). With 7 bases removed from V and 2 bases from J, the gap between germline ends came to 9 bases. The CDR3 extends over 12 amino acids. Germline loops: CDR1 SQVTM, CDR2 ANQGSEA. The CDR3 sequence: CSGGQPGNTIYF. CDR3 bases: TGCAGCGGTGGACAACCTGGAAACACCATATATTTT. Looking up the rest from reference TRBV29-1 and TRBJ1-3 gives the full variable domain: SAVISQKPSRDICQRGTSLTIQCQVDSQVTMMFWYRQQPGQSLTLIATANQGSEATYESGFVIDKFPISRPNLTFSTLTVSNMSPEDSSIYLCSGGQPGNTIYFGEGSWLTVV.

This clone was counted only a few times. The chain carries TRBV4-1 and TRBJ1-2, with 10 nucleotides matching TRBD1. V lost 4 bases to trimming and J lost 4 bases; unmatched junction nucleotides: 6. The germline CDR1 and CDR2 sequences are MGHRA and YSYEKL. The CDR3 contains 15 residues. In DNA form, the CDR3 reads TGCGCCAGCAGCCTCGGACAGGGGGACTTCTATGGCTACACCTTC. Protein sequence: CASSLGQGDFYGYTF.